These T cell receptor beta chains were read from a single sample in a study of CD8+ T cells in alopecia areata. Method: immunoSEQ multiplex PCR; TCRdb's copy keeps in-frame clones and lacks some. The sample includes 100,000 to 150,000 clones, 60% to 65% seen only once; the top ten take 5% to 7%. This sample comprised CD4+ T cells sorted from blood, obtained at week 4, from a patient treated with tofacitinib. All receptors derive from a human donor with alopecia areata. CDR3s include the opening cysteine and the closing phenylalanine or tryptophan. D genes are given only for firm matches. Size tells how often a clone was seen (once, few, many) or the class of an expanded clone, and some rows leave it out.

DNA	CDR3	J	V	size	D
TGCGCCAGCAGCCCGGATCTCGCCGGCTACACCTTC	CASSPDLAGYTF	TRBJ1-2	TRBV5-1	-	-
TGTGCCAGCAGCCCCGGGGGGCGCTGGTACGAGCAGTACTTC	CASSPGGRWYEQYF	TRBJ2-7	TRBV28	-	-
TGTGCCAGCAGCGTAGAGGGGATGGGGGATTCACCCCTCCACTTT	CASSVEGMGDSPLHF	TRBJ1-6	TRBV9	-	-
TGTGCCAGCAGCGTAGGGATTGGGGGCACGGTCCAAGAGACCCAGTACTTC	CASSVGIGGTVQETQYF	TRBJ2-5	TRBV9	few	-
TGTGCCAGCAGTGCCGCCCCAGGGCGGGGGAACTACAATGAGCAGTTCTTC	CASSAAPGRGNYNEQFF	TRBJ2-1	TRBV25-1	few	TRBD2
TGTGCCAGCAGCAGGCGGGCTTACCAAGAGACCCAGTACTTC	CASSRRAYQETQYF	TRBJ2-5	TRBV9	-	-
TGTGCCAGCAGCACCGGTGAACAGGAGATCCCCCTTCAGTACTTC	CASSTGEQEIPLQYF	TRBJ2-4	TRBV7-2	-	-
TGTGCCAGCAGCTCGACTAGCGTCCAAGAGACCCAGTACTTC	CASSSTSVQETQYF	TRBJ2-5	TRBV7-2	once	TRBD2
TGCGCCAGCAGCTGGGGAGTGAACTCCTACGAGCAGTACTTC	CASSWGVNSYEQYF	TRBJ2-7	TRBV5-1	-	-
TGTGCCAGCAGTGAACGGCGCGGGGAGCTGTTTTTT	CASSERRGELFF	TRBJ2-2	TRBV6-1	-	-
TGTGCCAGTAGTCCCGGACAGGGGAGCACTGAAGCTTTCTTT	CASSPGQGSTEAFF	TRBJ1-1	TRBV19	few	TRBD1
TGTGCCAGCAGCCCCTCCTCGACTAGCGGGAGCCATGAGCAGTTCTTC	CASSPSSTSGSHEQFF	TRBJ2-1	TRBV7-9	few	TRBD2
TGTGCCTGGAGGCCGGGGACCGGGGAGCTGTTTTTT	CAWRPGTGELFF	TRBJ2-2	TRBV30	few	-
TGTGCCAGCAGCTTAGTGGGCAGGGATTGGGATACGCAGTATTTT	CASSLVGRDWDTQYF	TRBJ2-3	TRBV7-2	few	-
TGTGCCAGCAGCCAGCCGGGCAGGGACACCGGGGAGCTGTTTTTT	CASSQPGRDTGELFF	TRBJ2-2	TRBV5-4	once	-
TGTGCCTGGAGTGTAGCAAGGAACTATGGCTACACCTTC	CAWSVARNYGYTF	TRBJ1-2	TRBV30	-	-
TGCAGCGTTGCTGGCCGGGAGACCCAGTACTTC	CSVAGRETQYF	TRBJ2-5	TRBV29-1	few	-
TGCGCCAGCAGCTTGCCCACTAGCGGAACCTACAATGAGCAGTTCTTC	CASSLPTSGTYNEQFF	TRBJ2-1	TRBV5-1	-	TRBD2
TGTGCCAGCAGTGCCGGGACGGGGAGATACAATGAGCAGTTCTTC	CASSAGTGRYNEQFF	TRBJ2-1	TRBV5-4	once	-
TGTGCCAGCAGGCCGAACACTGAAGCTTTCTTT	CASRPNTEAFF	TRBJ1-1	TRBV28	-	-
TGTGCCAGCTCACCAAACAACAGGGTCCACGAGCAGTACTTC	CASSPNNRVHEQYF	TRBJ2-7	TRBV18	-	-
TGCGCCAGCAGCTCTGCGGGGAACACTGAAGCTTTCTTT	CASSSAGNTEAFF	TRBJ1-1	TRBV5-1	few	-
TGCAGCGTCTCCCGGGACAGGGGCCCCGCGGGTACGCAGTATTTT	CSVSRDRGPAGTQYF	TRBJ2-3	TRBV29-1	-	TRBD1
TGTGCCAGCAGGACAACAGGGAGCTATGGCTACACCTTC	CASRTTGSYGYTF	TRBJ1-2	TRBV25-1	-	-
TGCGCCAGCAGACAGACCCCTAACTATGGCTACACCTTC	CASRQTPNYGYTF	TRBJ1-2	TRBV5-1	-	-
TGTGCCAGCAGCTTGGATGTAACAGATACGCAGTATTTT	CASSLDVTDTQYF	TRBJ2-3	TRBV5-4	-	-
TGTGCCAGCAGCAAAGGCTCAGGGGGGCGGAACACTGAAGCTTTCTTT	CASSKGSGGRNTEAFF	TRBJ1-1	TRBV2	-	TRBD1
TGTGCCTGGAGCGGTCTAAATATGGACGAGCAGTACTTC	CAWSGLNMDEQYF	TRBJ2-7	TRBV30	-	-
TGCAGCGTTGCTACAGGGACCGGTGATCAGCCCCAGCATTTT	CSVATGTGDQPQHF	TRBJ1-5	TRBV29-1	-	-
TGTGCCAGCAGTTACATCAATGAGCAGTTCTTC	CASSYINEQFF	TRBJ2-1	TRBV6-6	once	-
TGTGCCTGGAGCCGGACTACTTGGGCCCAGTACTTC	CAWSRTTWAQYF	TRBJ2-5	TRBV30	-	-
TGTGCCATCAGTGAGGAGGGCGGGAGCACAGATACGCAGTATTTT	CAISEEGGSTDTQYF	TRBJ2-3	TRBV10-3	-	-
TGTGCCAGCAGCTTAGGCGGGGGGCGTAACTATGGCTACACCTTC	CASSLGGGRNYGYTF	TRBJ1-2	TRBV7-2	few	-
TGTGCCATCAGTGCAGGTCGGGACTATGGCTACACCTTC	CAISAGRDYGYTF	TRBJ1-2	TRBV10-3	-	-
TGTGCCAGCAGTCCAGGGGGCAGTGGCTATGGCTACACCTTC	CASSPGGSGYGYTF	TRBJ1-2	TRBV7-8	-	TRBD1
TGCAGCGTCCAAGGACAGGGGGCTGTCGGGGAGCTGTTTTTT	CSVQGQGAVGELFF	TRBJ2-2	TRBV29-1	-	TRBD1
TGTGCCAGCGGCAGGGGGCTTTGGGCCCAAGAGACCCAGTACTTC	CASGRGLWAQETQYF	TRBJ2-5	TRBV6-5	-	TRBD1
TGTGCCAGCAGCCAACGTTACGGTGGGGACGGCTCTGGGGCCAACGTCCTGACTTTC	CASSQRYGGDGSGANVLTF	TRBJ2-6	TRBV4-2	-	-
TGCGCCAGCAGCCAAGAGGCTAGCGGGAGGACCGGGCAGTTCTTC	CASSQEASGRTGQFF	TRBJ2-1	TRBV4-1	-	TRBD2
TGTGCCAGCAGTCCACGGCCTCCGGGACTAGCGGGACAAGAGACCCAGTACTTC	CASSPRPPGLAGQETQYF	TRBJ2-5	TRBV27	once	TRBD2
TGCAGCGTTGAGCCTCAGCAAGAGACCCAGTACTTC	CSVEPQQETQYF	TRBJ2-5	TRBV29-1	few	-
TGCAGCGTTGCCTTGACAGGGGGATACGGCTACACCTTC	CSVALTGGYGYTF	TRBJ1-2	TRBV29-1	-	TRBD1
TGTGCCAGCAGCTTAGTTTCGCGAACTTACAGCGGGAGCCAAGAGACCCAGTACTTC	CASSLVSRTYSGSQETQYF	TRBJ2-5	TRBV7-2	-	TRBD2
TGTGCCAGCAGCTTTAGCGGGGCTTCCTACAATGAGCAGTTCTTC	CASSFSGASYNEQFF	TRBJ2-1	TRBV7-2	-	TRBD2
TGTGCTAGTGGTTTTGGAGGAGACGAGCAGTACTTC	CASGFGGDEQYF	TRBJ2-7	TRBV12-5	-	-
TGTGCCAGCAGTGAGACTAGCGGGAGCGCAGATACGCAGTATTTT	CASSETSGSADTQYF	TRBJ2-3	TRBV6-4	many	TRBD2
TGCGCCAGCAGCAGGGGACAGGGGGCCGACGAGCAGTACTTC	CASSRGQGADEQYF	TRBJ2-7	TRBV5-1	-	TRBD1
TGTGCCAGCAGTTCGTCCCGGGGGGGCTATGGCTACACCTTC	CASSSSRGGYGYTF	TRBJ1-2	TRBV6-5	-	-
TGTGCCAGCAGTTACTCTATTCCGGGGATTCAAGAGACCCAGTACTTC	CASSYSIPGIQETQYF	TRBJ2-5	TRBV6-5	-	-
TGTGCCAGCCTCAGGGGCAATCAGCCCCAGCATTTT	CASLRGNQPQHF	TRBJ1-5	TRBV28	-	-
TGTGCCAGCGGCGGGACAGGGGTGAACATTCAGTACTTC	CASGGTGVNIQYF	TRBJ2-4	TRBV25-1	once	TRBD1
TGTGCCAGCAGCCCCTCTGGGAACACCATATATTTT	CASSPSGNTIYF	TRBJ1-3	TRBV7-9	few	-
TGTGCCAGCAGCCAAGCCGTCGGGGGATTGTATGGCTACACCTTC	CASSQAVGGLYGYTF	TRBJ1-2	TRBV14	-	-
TGTGCCAGCACCTTAGGGGCCACAGATACGCAGTATTTT	CASTLGATDTQYF	TRBJ2-3	TRBV5-6	-	-
TGTGCCAGCAGGAGACAGGGAGAAAAACTGTTTTTT	CASRRQGEKLFF	TRBJ1-4	TRBV2	-	TRBD1
TGTGCCAGCAGCTCACTAGCGGGAGGCTACGAGCAGTACTTC	CASSSLAGGYEQYF	TRBJ2-7	TRBV7-9	-	TRBD2
TGTGCCTGGGGGGACAGAGACTATGGCTACACCTTC	CAWGDRDYGYTF	TRBJ1-2	TRBV30	once	TRBD1
TGCAGCGGTTCTCCTTTAGTCTCTGAAGCTTTCTTT	CSGSPLVSEAFF	TRBJ1-1	TRBV29-1	-	-
TGTGCCAGCAGTTTAAGGGTATCCTATGGCTACACCTTC	CASSLRVSYGYTF	TRBJ1-2	TRBV27	-	-